This passage covers 25 T cell receptor beta chains from one sample sequenced in a study of shared clonotypes between healthy human individuals. Only in-frame clones appear in the TCRdb table, and some are missing; sequencing was by immunoSEQ multiplex PCR. This table has about 1 million clones, about 80% appearing once. The sample taken for sequencing was memory CD4+ T cells from PBMCs. The subset here: CD45RA-negative fraction. The receptor source for this set is a man in his late teens or twenties in good health. Some clones in this sample may be carry-over from other donors' samples.

The chain is built from TRBV7-2 and TRBJ1-1, with 7 bases identical to TRBD1. The CDR3 covers 14 residues. The V segment lost 3 bases and the J segment 7 bases; nucleotides outside the gene matches: 8. Per the germline V gene, CDR1 is SGHTA and CDR2 is FQGNSA. The CDR3 loop is CASSFLDRPYEAFF. DNA for the CDR3: TGTGCCAGCAGCTTCCTGGACAGGCCCTATGAAGCTTTCTTT.

J is TRBJ1-1 and V is TRBV9; no definite D call. This CDR3 has 17 amino acids. Germline loops: CDR1 SGDLS, CDR2 YYNGEE. Trimming removed 0 bases at V and 7 bases at J, with 22 bases between. CDR3: CASSVEDGRTASYEAFF. The CDR3 nucleotides read TGTGCCAGCAGCGTAGAGGACGGGCGAACGGCGTCTTATGAAGCTTTCTTT.

The chain employs TRBV27 and TRBJ1-1; D ambiguous. The V gene lost 6 bases and the J gene lost 2 bases, with 13 bases spanning the gap. This CDR3 has 14 amino acids. From germline, CDR1 is MNHEY and CDR2 SMNVEV (reference sequence). In nucleotides, the CDR3 is TGTGCCAGCAGGGATAGGTTGTCCAACACTGAAGCTTTCTTT. Translated: CASRDRLSNTEAFF.

This clone came up once. The chain uses TRBV27 and TRBJ2-1; 10 bases are a match to TRBD2. Looked up from germline, CDR1 is MNHEY and CDR2 is SMNVEV (reference sequence). V lost 1 base to trimming and J lost 9 bases; unmatched junction nucleotides: 9. The CDR3 length is 16 residues. CDR3 in amino acids: CASSLWLAGDWGEQFF. In DNA, the CDR3 is TGTGCCAGCAGTTTATGGCTAGCGGGAGATTGGGGTGAGCAGTTCTTC.

There are a few counts of this clone. V is TRBV6-1 and J is TRBJ1-3; D not certain. V was clipped by 4 bases and J by 0 bases, with 7 bases between them. This CDR3 comprises 14 residues. Germline V gene lookup returns CDR1 MNHNS and CDR2 SASEGT. The CDR3 DNA reads TGTGCCAGCAGTGGAGGGCTCTCTGGAAACACCATATATTTT. This sequence encodes CASSGGLSGNTIYF.

This clone has just one count. It may be a read error: a sequence one base away is much more abundant. The chain employs TRBV15 and TRBJ1-2; D perhaps matches TRBD1 (6 bases). The germline V and J ends were trimmed by 8 bases and 1 base, with 8 bases remaining between them. Germline values: CDR1 LNHNV, CDR2 YYDKDF (reference sequence). This CDR3 contains 12 residues. In DNA, the CDR3 is TGTGCCACCGGGGGCAGTAACTATGGCTACACCTTC. Encoded protein: CATGGSNYGYTF.

The genes are TRBV4-3 and TRBJ2-7, with 11 positions matching TRBD1. Trimming cost V 0 bases and J 4 bases; bases outside gene matches: 5. Germline V gene lookup returns CDR1 LGHNA and CDR2 YSLEER. CDR3 length: 16 amino acids. For the CDR3, the DNA is TGCGCCAGCAGCCAAGATTTCGGGACAGGGGGATACGAGCAGTACTTC. It yields the protein CASSQDFGTGGYEQYF.

The V and J genes are TRBV4-3 and TRBJ1-4, with 9 bases that match TRBD1. The CDR3 is made up of 14 amino acids. The germline V gene encodes CDR1 LGHNA and CDR2 YSLEER. Germline trimming cut 5 bases from V and 8 bases from J; bases unmatched to any gene: 6. The CDR3 spells CASSTRTGEEKLFF. In DNA form, the CDR3 reads TGCGCCAGCAGCACACGGACAGGGGAAGAAAAACTGTTTTTT.

The rearrangement joins TRBV7-3 to TRBJ2-5; TRBD1 matches at 8 bases. V lost 4 bases, J lost 3 bases, and 7 bases stayed unmatched. This CDR3 spans 15 amino acids. The V gene's germline CDR1 is SGHTA and CDR2 FQGTGA. The CDR3 reads CASSSRPGGEETQYF. DNA of the CDR3: TGTGCCAGCAGCTCCCGACCAGGGGGCGAAGAGACCCAGTACTTC.

This clone was recorded once. Other DNA sequences from this sample encode an identical CDR3 as well. The chain's CDR3 is CASSLAASTDTQYF. CDR3 bases: TGTGCCAGCAGCTTAGCCGCTAGCACAGATACGCAGTATTTT. The V and J genes are TRBV7-2 and TRBJ2-3; D remains ambiguous. Trimming shortened V by 0 bases and J by 0 bases, and 4 bases separated the two germline ends. The CDR3 length is 14 residues. Looked up from germline, CDR1 is SGHTA and CDR2 is FQGNSA.

The rearrangement uses TRBV25-1 and TRBJ2-5, with a possible D match to TRBD1 (6 bases). The J call is uncertain, as TRBJ2-7 better fits the DNA end. This CDR3 is 11 amino acids long. From germline, CDR1 is MGHDK and CDR2 SYGVNS. CDR3 coding DNA: TGTGCCAGCAGTGGGGGGCGCGAGCAGTACTTC. Amino acid sequence: CASSGGREQYF.

This chain links TRBV19 with TRBJ2-1; 7 nucleotides align to TRBD1. The CDR3 runs to 16 residues. J lost 4 bases, V lost 5 bases, and 11 bases had no gene match. Germline V lookup: CDR1 LNHDA, CDR2 SQIVND (reference sequence). The CDR3 bases are TGTGCCAGTAGTTTCCGACAGGGTAGGGTGTACAATGAGCAGTTCTTC. Protein product: CASSFRQGRVYNEQFF.

A word on this clone: This specimen includes other DNA sequences encoding the same CDR3. The chain recombines TRBV28 with TRBJ1-2; D call uncertain. Trimming cost V 6 bases and J 1 base, with 9 bases left between them. The CDR3 covers 13 residues. Germline V gives CDR1 MDHEN, CDR2 SYDVKM. CDR3 nucleotides: TGTGCCAGCAGAACTGACGGTAACTATGGCTACACCTTC. Translating it yields CASRTDGNYGYTF.

This clone was seen a handful of times. This chain uses TRBV7-9 with TRBJ1-1; no clear D. Trimming pared 0 bases from V and 3 bases from J, leaving 8 bases between. Germline CDR1 reads SEHNR; CDR2 reads FQNEAQ (reference sequence). The CDR3 is 14 residues long. The CDR3 here is CASSLAGSDTEAFF. In DNA, the CDR3 is TGTGCCAGCAGCTTAGCCGGTTCGGACACTGAAGCTTTCTTT.

The chain couples TRBV4-3 to TRBJ2-1; possible D gene TRBD1, 7 bases. The ends were cut back, 2 bases at V and 2 bases at J, with 16 bases in the middle. This CDR3 comprises 17 residues. The germline V gene has CDR1 LGHNA and CDR2 YSLEER. CDR3 residues: CASSQFFRGTAYNEQFF. The CDR3 bases are TGCGCCAGCAGCCAATTCTTTCGCGGGACAGCCTACAATGAGCAGTTCTTC.

The chain is built from TRBV28 and TRBJ2-7; 10 bases map to TRBD1. The germline gives CDR1 MDHEN, CDR2 SYDVKM. This CDR3 spans 15 amino acids. The V segment lost 1 base and the J segment 5 bases; nucleotides outside the gene matches: 5. The CDR3 nucleotides read TGTGCCAGCAGTTTATCGACAGGGGGCGCCGACGAGCAGTACTTC. Its protein is CASSLSTGGADEQYF.

On this clone: Sequence at one end of the junction differs from germline and may be a read error. The V and J genes are TRBV19 and TRBJ1-2; a weak D match, TRBD1 (6 bases). Germline CDR1 and CDR2: LNHDA and SQIVND (reference sequence). The CDR3 has 13 residues. The CDR3 loop reads CASSPLGGGPRAF. In nucleotides, the CDR3 is TGTGCCAGTAGTCCCCTGGGAGGGGGGCCTCGGGCCTTC.

The rearrangement links TRBV4-3 to TRBJ2-3; 7 nucleotides line up with TRBD2. V trimming: 0 bases; J trimming: 2 bases; junction bases outside the gene matches: 11. The CDR3 consists of 18 residues. CDR1 and CDR2 from the germline V gene are LGHNA and YSLEER. This CDR3 reads CASSQDLMGLKNTDTQYF. The CDR3 nucleotides read TGCGCCAGCAGCCAAGATTTGATGGGACTAAAAAACACAGATACGCAGTATTTT.

The V gene is TRBV5-1, the J gene TRBJ2-1; a possible D gene is TRBD2 (6 bases). This CDR3 is 15 amino acids long. Trimming removed 4 bases from V and 1 base from J, with 12 bases in between. Per germline, CDR1 SGHRS and CDR2 YFSETQ. CDR3 protein: CASSIPAGSYNEQFF. CDR3 sequence (DNA): TGCGCCAGCAGCATCCCCGCGGGGTCCTACAATGAGCAGTTCTTC.

This chain connects TRBV7-2 to TRBJ2-5; 9 bases agree with TRBD2. Germline V gene sequence: CDR1 SGHTA, CDR2 FQGNSA. The CDR3 has 17 amino acids. V lost 4 bases and J lost 5; bases outside the gene matches: 14. Here the CDR3 DNA reads TGTGCCAGCAGCTCAGGGCTTGGCGGGAGGGCCGGTGAGACCCAGTACTTC. As protein: CASSSGLGGRAGETQYF.

This chain joins TRBV5-4 and TRBJ1-1, with a possible D match to TRBD1 (6 bases). Trimming removed 4 bases from V and 5 bases from J, with 18 bases in between. The CDR3 is 15 amino acids. CDR1 is SGHNT, CDR2 YYREEE, per germline (reference sequence). Here the CDR3 reads CASSPWGRGRTEAFF. CDR3 DNA sequence: TGTGCCAGCAGCCCATGGGGCAGGGGAAGGACTGAAGCTTTCTTT.

As DNA, the CDR3 is TGTGCCAGCAGTTCTTCCGGGACCCGTGGCTACACCTTC. The encoded protein is CASSSSGTRGYTF. The rearrangement joins TRBV28 to TRBJ1-2; tentatively, D is TRBD1 (5 bases). Germline V gene data show CDR1 as MDHEN and CDR2 as SYDVKM. This CDR3 spans 13 amino acids. Trimming took 4 bases from V and 7 from J, leaving 13 bases between them.

V and J are TRBV11-2 and TRBJ2-7, with 9 bases aligning to TRBD2. CDR1 and CDR2 (germline): SGHAT, FQNNGV. After removal of 1 base from V and 4 bases from J, the junction contained 14 bases not matched to a gene. The CDR3 covers 18 residues. This CDR3 is CASSLGYRGASGAYEQYF. Written as DNA, the CDR3 is TGTGCCAGCAGCTTAGGGTATCGCGGGGCTAGCGGGGCATACGAGCAGTACTTC.

The chain has TRBV28 and TRBJ2-1; D unclear. Germline CDR1 and CDR2: MDHEN and SYDVKM. This CDR3 is 11 amino acids long. Between the trimmed V and J ends, which lost 1 base and 8 bases, there was a span of 3 bases. The CDR3 nucleotides read TGTGCCAGCAGTTTATACCATGAGCAGTTCTTC. It yields the protein CASSLYHEQFF.

CDR3 region: CASSSEASGRAEEQFF. The CDR3 region has the DNA TGTGCCAGCAGCTCCGAAGCTAGCGGGAGGGCAGAGGAGCAGTTCTTC. This sequence joins TRBV11-3 and TRBJ2-1; 12 bases line up with TRBD2. Germline CDR1 and CDR2: SGHNT and YENEEA. The junction had 11 bases not matched to a gene; V was cut back by 4 bases and J by 10 bases. The CDR3 covers 16 residues.